This is a list of T cell receptor beta chains from one sample in a study of cytomegalovirus exposure and HLA in healthy donors. Method: immunoSEQ multiplex PCR; TCRdb's copy keeps in-frame clones and lacks some. The sample has approximately 87,000 clones, roughly four fifths seen once. The source material was PBMCs. The receptors shown here come from a woman aged 18-29 years in good health and CMV-seropositive. CDR3s include the opening cysteine and the closing phenylalanine or tryptophan. A D gene is named only where the DNA matches it firmly. Not all rows give a size; the values are once, few, many and, for expanded clones, a class.

cdr3_aa: CASSLGRGGYNEQFF; cdr3_nt: TGTGCCAGCAGTTTAGGGCGGGGGGGCTACAATGAGCAGTTCTTC; clone_size: NA; j_call: TRBJ2-1; v_call: TRBV27; d_call: TRBD2
cdr3_aa: CASTRGLVNEQYF; cdr3_nt: TGTGCCAGCACAAGGGGACTAGTCAACGAGCAGTACTTC; clone_size: NA; j_call: TRBJ2-7; v_call: TRBV28; d_call: TRBD2
cdr3_aa: CASIKREAREQYF; cdr3_nt: TGTGCCAGCATAAAGCGGGAGGCCCGCGAGCAGTACTTC; clone_size: NA; j_call: TRBJ2-7; v_call: TRBV28; d_call: TRBD2
cdr3_aa: CASRDRPIMNTEAFF; cdr3_nt: TGTGCCAGCAGGGACAGACCAATAATGAACACTGAAGCTTTCTTT; clone_size: NA; j_call: TRBJ1-1; v_call: TRBV27; d_call: NA
cdr3_aa: CASSERSSPLHF; cdr3_nt: TGTGCCAGCAGTGAAAGGAGTTCACCCCTCCACTTT; clone_size: NA; j_call: TRBJ1-6; v_call: TRBV2; d_call: NA
cdr3_aa: CAISDNRGSTGELFF; cdr3_nt: TGTGCCATCAGTGATAACAGGGGGAGTACCGGGGAGCTGTTTTTT; clone_size: NA; j_call: TRBJ2-2; v_call: TRBV10-3; d_call: TRBD1
cdr3_aa: CASSPRVRSYNEQFF; cdr3_nt: TGCGCCAGCAGCCCGAGGGTTCGCTCCTACAATGAGCAGTTCTTC; clone_size: once; j_call: TRBJ2-1; v_call: TRBV5-1; d_call: NA
cdr3_aa: CASSQVGRERPYNEQFF; cdr3_nt: TGTGCCAGCAGCCAGGTGGGGCGGGAGAGACCCTACAATGAGCAGTTCTTC; clone_size: NA; j_call: TRBJ2-1; v_call: TRBV4-2; d_call: TRBD2
cdr3_aa: CASSQVGRDLDGYTF; cdr3_nt: TGCGCCAGCAGCCAAGTCGGTAGGGACTTGGATGGCTACACCTTC; clone_size: NA; j_call: TRBJ1-2; v_call: TRBV4-1; d_call: NA
cdr3_aa: CASSQVGGGVTEAFF; cdr3_nt: TGTGCCAGCAGCCAAGTCGGAGGGGGCGTCACTGAAGCTTTCTTT; clone_size: few; j_call: TRBJ1-1; v_call: TRBV4-2; d_call: TRBD1
cdr3_aa: CASSLVMFSDGYTF; cdr3_nt: TGCGCCAGCAGCTTGGTTATGTTTTCGGATGGCTACACCTTC; clone_size: NA; j_call: TRBJ1-2; v_call: TRBV5-1; d_call: NA
cdr3_aa: CASTRTSQETQYF; cdr3_nt: TGTGCCAGCACCCGGACTTCGCAAGAGACCCAGTACTTC; clone_size: NA; j_call: TRBJ2-5; v_call: TRBV2; d_call: NA
cdr3_aa: CASSYSGDYQPQHF; cdr3_nt: TGTGCCAGCAGTTACTCAGGGGATTATCAGCCCCAGCATTTT; clone_size: NA; j_call: TRBJ1-5; v_call: TRBV6-6; d_call: NA
cdr3_aa: CASSLGLARYNEQFF; cdr3_nt: TGTGCCAGCAGCCTGGGACTAGCCCGTTACAATGAGCAGTTCTTC; clone_size: NA; j_call: TRBJ2-1; v_call: TRBV7-3; d_call: TRBD2
cdr3_aa: CASSPGRRGGNTIYF; cdr3_nt: TGTGCCAGCAGCCCCGGTAGGAGAGGGGGAAACACCATATATTTT; clone_size: NA; j_call: TRBJ1-3; v_call: TRBV11-2; d_call: NA
cdr3_aa: CASSLAGGGTDTQYF; cdr3_nt: TGTGCCAGCAGCCTAGCGGGAGGAGGTACAGATACGCAGTATTTT; clone_size: NA; j_call: TRBJ2-3; v_call: TRBV27; d_call: TRBD2
cdr3_aa: CASSFGAWDTQYF; cdr3_nt: TGTGCCAGCAGTTTTGGGGCCTGGGATACGCAGTATTTT; clone_size: once; j_call: TRBJ2-3; v_call: TRBV27; d_call: NA
cdr3_aa: CASRETSGTNNEQFF; cdr3_nt: TGTGCCAGCAGAGAGACTAGCGGGACGAACAATGAGCAGTTCTTC; clone_size: NA; j_call: TRBJ2-1; v_call: TRBV2; d_call: TRBD2
cdr3_aa: CACKRGMNTEAFF; cdr3_nt: TGTGCCTGCAAAAGGGGGATGAACACTGAAGCTTTCTTT; clone_size: few; j_call: TRBJ1-1; v_call: TRBV30; d_call: NA
cdr3_aa: CASSQGAHGNQPQHF; cdr3_nt: TGTGCCAGCTCGCAGGGGGCGCATGGCAATCAGCCCCAGCATTTT; clone_size: NA; j_call: TRBJ1-5; v_call: TRBV18; d_call: TRBD1
cdr3_aa: CASRNTANTEAFF; cdr3_nt: TGTGCCAGCAGGAACACAGCGAACACTGAAGCTTTCTTT; clone_size: NA; j_call: TRBJ1-1; v_call: TRBV7-9; d_call: NA
cdr3_aa: CASSLTGTGGWETQYF; cdr3_nt: TGTGCCAGCAGCTTAACTGGGACAGGGGGCTGGGAGACCCAGTACTTC; clone_size: NA; j_call: TRBJ2-5; v_call: TRBV11-2; d_call: TRBD1
cdr3_aa: CASSVYPVGNTGELFF; cdr3_nt: TGTGCCAGCAGCGTTTACCCGGTCGGGAACACCGGGGAGCTGTTTTTT; clone_size: NA; j_call: TRBJ2-2; v_call: TRBV9; d_call: NA
cdr3_aa: CASTDPNYGYTF; cdr3_nt: TGTGCCAGCACAGATCCTAACTATGGCTACACCTTC; clone_size: NA; j_call: TRBJ1-2; v_call: TRBV6-5; d_call: NA
cdr3_aa: CASSVTGGAGNTIYF; cdr3_nt: TGTGCCAGCAGCGTGACAGGGGGTGCGGGAAACACCATATATTTT; clone_size: NA; j_call: TRBJ1-3; v_call: TRBV9; d_call: TRBD1
cdr3_aa: CASSLDRDSNQPQHF; cdr3_nt: TGTGCCAGCAGCCTCGACAGGGATAGCAATCAGCCCCAGCATTTT; clone_size: NA; j_call: TRBJ1-5; v_call: TRBV4-2; d_call: TRBD1
cdr3_aa: CASSQGAAAGELFF; cdr3_nt: TGTGCCAGCAGCCAAGGAGCGGCGGCCGGGGAGCTGTTTTTT; clone_size: once; j_call: TRBJ2-2; v_call: TRBV4-2; d_call: NA
cdr3_aa: CASTLDSIGGTEAFF; cdr3_nt: TGCGCCAGCACACTGGATTCCATCGGGGGCACTGAAGCTTTCTTT; clone_size: NA; j_call: TRBJ1-1; v_call: TRBV5-1; d_call: NA
cdr3_aa: CASSSYRDRGYHEQYF; cdr3_nt: TGCGCCAGCAGCAGTTACCGGGACAGGGGGTACCACGAGCAGTACTTC; clone_size: NA; j_call: TRBJ2-7; v_call: TRBV5-1; d_call: TRBD1
cdr3_aa: CASRTFYNEQFF; cdr3_nt: TGTGCCAGCAGGACTTTCTACAATGAGCAGTTCTTC; clone_size: NA; j_call: TRBJ2-1; v_call: TRBV28; d_call: NA
cdr3_aa: CASSGVGQGKGSYEQYF; cdr3_nt: TGTGCCAGCAGCGGCGTTGGGCAGGGAAAAGGGTCCTACGAGCAGTACTTC; clone_size: NA; j_call: TRBJ2-7; v_call: TRBV7-9; d_call: NA
cdr3_aa: CASSGGTAQETQYF; cdr3_nt: TGTGCCAGCAGTGGGGGGACAGCCCAGGAGACCCAGTACTTC; clone_size: NA; j_call: TRBJ2-5; v_call: TRBV28; d_call: NA
cdr3_aa: CATQTGSNTEAFF; cdr3_nt: TGTGCCACCCAAACGGGGTCGAACACTGAAGCTTTCTTT; clone_size: once; j_call: TRBJ1-1; v_call: TRBV27; d_call: NA
cdr3_aa: CASRQWSNTEAFF; cdr3_nt: TGTGCCAGCCGACAGTGGAGTAACACTGAAGCTTTCTTT; clone_size: few; j_call: TRBJ1-1; v_call: TRBV6-1; d_call: NA
cdr3_aa: CASSPGRGFTEAFF; cdr3_nt: TGTGCCAGCAGCCCGGGGCGGGGATTCACTGAAGCTTTCTTT; clone_size: NA; j_call: TRBJ1-1; v_call: TRBV5-4; d_call: NA
cdr3_aa: CAWSVRRGASGAFF; cdr3_nt: TGTGCCTGGAGTGTACGGCGGGGGGCAAGTGGAGCTTTCTTT; clone_size: NA; j_call: TRBJ1-1; v_call: TRBV30; d_call: NA
cdr3_aa: CASSQDVNRQLTGELFF; cdr3_nt: TGCGCCAGCAGCCAAGATGTTAACCGACAGCTCACCGGGGAGCTGTTTTTT; clone_size: NA; j_call: TRBJ2-2; v_call: TRBV4-1; d_call: NA
cdr3_aa: CASSLDPLRTGAIKNEKLFF; cdr3_nt: TGCGCCAGCAGCTTGGACCCGCTAAGGACAGGGGCTATAAAAAATGAAAAACTGTTTTTT; clone_size: NA; j_call: TRBJ1-4; v_call: TRBV5-1; d_call: TRBD1
cdr3_aa: CASSDRQGDQPQHF; cdr3_nt: TGTGCCAGCAGCGACCGACAGGGGGATCAGCCCCAGCATTTT; clone_size: NA; j_call: TRBJ1-5; v_call: TRBV6-1; d_call: TRBD1
cdr3_aa: CASNLAGGPGETQYF; cdr3_nt: TGCGCCAGCAACCTAGCGGGGGGGCCGGGAGAGACCCAGTACTTC; clone_size: once; j_call: TRBJ2-5; v_call: TRBV5-1; d_call: TRBD2
cdr3_aa: CASSPQGSGRGTEAFF; cdr3_nt: TGCGCCAGCAGCCCACAGGGGTCGGGAAGGGGCACTGAAGCTTTCTTT; clone_size: NA; j_call: TRBJ1-1; v_call: TRBV5-1; d_call: TRBD1
cdr3_aa: CASSPGQVNQPQHF; cdr3_nt: TGTGCCAGCTCACCGGGACAGGTCAATCAGCCCCAGCATTTT; clone_size: NA; j_call: TRBJ1-5; v_call: TRBV18; d_call: TRBD1
cdr3_aa: CASSLVPTSGGATETSGANVLTF; cdr3_nt: TGTGCCAGCAGTCTTGTCCCTACTAGCGGGGGGGCAACCGAGACTTCTGGGGCCAACGTCCTGACTTTC; clone_size: NA; j_call: TRBJ2-6; v_call: TRBV27; d_call: TRBD2
cdr3_aa: CASSPQGNPRPYEQYF; cdr3_nt: TGCGCCAGCAGCCCACAGGGTAATCCTCGCCCCTACGAGCAGTACTTC; clone_size: few; j_call: TRBJ2-7; v_call: TRBV5-1; d_call: NA
cdr3_aa: CATSRPFTGELFF; cdr3_nt: TGTGCCACCAGCAGACCCTTCACCGGGGAGCTGTTTTTT; clone_size: NA; j_call: TRBJ2-2; v_call: TRBV15; d_call: NA
cdr3_aa: CASSPYSGTSGTEQYF; cdr3_nt: TGTGCCAGCTCACCATATTCCGGGACTAGCGGGACCGAGCAGTACTTC; clone_size: once; j_call: TRBJ2-7; v_call: TRBV18; d_call: TRBD2
cdr3_aa: CASSESPRQGSTDTQYF; cdr3_nt: TGCGCCAGCAGTGAGTCGCCGCGACAGGGATCAACGGATACGCAGTATTTT; clone_size: NA; j_call: TRBJ2-3; v_call: TRBV10-1; d_call: TRBD1
cdr3_aa: CASSLGIGTEAFF; cdr3_nt: TGTGCCAGCAGTCTAGGAATTGGCACTGAAGCTTTCTTT; clone_size: NA; j_call: TRBJ1-1; v_call: TRBV28; d_call: NA
cdr3_aa: CASSPSTANTEAFF; cdr3_nt: TGTGCCAGCAGTCCGTCGACAGCGAACACTGAAGCTTTCTTT; clone_size: NA; j_call: TRBJ1-1; v_call: TRBV2; d_call: NA
cdr3_aa: CASSLWDRDADTQYF; cdr3_nt: TGTGCCAGCAGCTTATGGGACAGGGATGCAGATACGCAGTATTTT; clone_size: NA; j_call: TRBJ2-3; v_call: TRBV5-6; d_call: TRBD1
cdr3_aa: CASSPEANVLTF; cdr3_nt: TGTGCCAGCAGTCCAGAGGCCAACGTCCTGACTTTC; clone_size: NA; j_call: TRBJ2-6; v_call: TRBV7-9; d_call: NA